A single sample gave rise to the 8 T cell receptor beta chains below, sequenced in a study of identical twins. MiXCR, applied by TCRdb to the 5' RACE reads, yields one record per CDR3 protein. Of 1.5 million or so distinct CDR3 sequences in the sample, more than 30% were seen once. Input material: cord blood. The receptors were gathered from a newborn girl in good health.

The chain employs TRBV6-2 or TRBV6-3 and TRBJ2-3, with TRBD1 matching 10 bases. This CDR3 has 17 residues. In germline, CDR1 is MNHEY, CDR2 SVGEGT. V gave up 5 bases and J gave up 4 bases; unmatched junction bases: 12. The DNA of the CDR3 is TGTGCCAGCAGTCCTCACTCCGGGACAGGGGCGGCAGATACGCAGTATTTT. It codes for CASSPHSGTGAADTQYF.

This clonotype was seen a few times. The genes are TRBV3-1 and TRBJ1-2; the D is unclear. Per the germline V gene, CDR1 is LGHDT and CDR2 is YNNKEL (reference sequence). V was shortened by 5 bases and J by 5 bases, with 15 bases between the two germline ends. This CDR3 comprises 14 residues. CDR3 loop: CASSGDSSGYGYTF. CDR3 in DNA: TGTGCCAGCAGCGGCGACTCCTCGGGGTATGGCTACACCTTC.

J is TRBJ2-3 and V is TRBV27, with 7 bases identical to TRBD1. The CDR3 covers 17 residues. Germline CDR1 is MNHEY and CDR2 is SMNVEV (reference sequence). The V segment lost 5 bases and the J segment 4 bases; nucleotides outside the gene matches: 15. The CDR3 region is CASSPSDRVGWADTQYF. CDR3 DNA: TGTGCCAGCAGTCCCTCAGACAGGGTGGGTTGGGCAGATACGCAGTATTTT.

This clonotype was found many times. One junction end disagrees with the germline gene, perhaps due to a read error. The chain is built from TRBV4-1 and TRBJ2-3, with D perhaps TRBD1 or TRBD2 (5 bases each). The CDR3 contains 13 residues. Germline lookup yields CDR1 MGHRA and CDR2 YSYEKL. The CDR3 reads CASSQVGGDTQYF. The CDR3 region has the DNA TGTGCCAGCAGCCAAGTTGGGGGAGATACGCAGTATTTT.

This clonotype was observed once. This chain connects TRBV5-1 to TRBJ1-3; TRBD1 matches 7 bases. Germline loops: CDR1 SGHRS, CDR2 YFSETQ. This CDR3 contains 16 residues. V gave up 4 bases and J gave up 1 base; unmatched junction bases: 8. CDR3 DNA sequence: TGCGCCAGCAGCCCGATGACAGGGCAATCTGGAAACACCATATATTTT. It is translated as CASSPMTGQSGNTIYF.

The table lists this clonotype with a few counts. The chain combines TRBV20-1 with TRBJ2-3; D might be TRBD1 (8 bases). The CDR3 length is 14 residues. V lost 6 bases to trimming and J lost 4 bases, with 17 bases between them. Germline CDR1 DFQATT, CDR2 SNEGSKA (reference sequence). The chain's CDR3 is CSALTGGGSDTQYF. The CDR3 region has the DNA TGCAGTGCCCTTACAGGGGGGGGATCAGATACGCAGTATTTT.

For the CDR3, the DNA is TGTGCCAGCAGCTTCCTGGAGGATGGGCCGCAGTATTTT. It yields the protein CASSFLEDGPQYF. The chain recombines TRBV7-8 with TRBJ2-3; a weak D match, TRBD2 (5 bases). Germline values: CDR1 SGHVS, CDR2 FQNEAQ. V was shortened by 3 bases and J by 10 bases, with 14 bases between the two germline ends. CDR3 size: 13 residues.

This clonotype was detected a few times. This chain connects TRBV12-3 or TRBV12-4 to TRBJ2-2; 7 positions match TRBD1. The V segment lost 2 bases and the J segment 2 bases; nucleotides outside the gene matches: 5. There are 16 residues in the CDR3. For the CDR3, the DNA is TGTGCCAGCAGTTTACCCCGACAGGGAAACACCGGGGAGCTGTTTTTT. Encoded protein: CASSLPRQGNTGELFF.